These T cell receptor delta chains were read from a single sample in a study of delta chains in infants with herpesvirus infections. TCRdb reanalysed the RT-PCR reads with CATT. The sample shows 3,400 or so delta-chain clones, over 25% of them seen only once. This specimen consisted of peripheral blood, obtained at time point 3 of longitudinal follow-up. These receptors came from a human donor who was a Ugandan infant, either HIV-exposed or HIV-unexposed (not recorded which). Each CDR3 is given with its conserved first and last residue. D genes are given only for firm matches. Clone size is given for some rows only: seen once, a few or many times, or a class if the clone is expanded.

>NA|17|TRDV1|few|TRDJ1
CALGEYSSVETAQRLIF
TGTGCTCTTGGGGAATATTCTTCGGTGGAAACTGCCCAGAGGCTCATCTTT
>NA|15|TRDV1|few|TRDJ1
CALGSPSYPTDKLIF
TGTGCTCTTGGTTCGCCCTCCTACCCCACCGATAAACTCATCTTT
>TRDD3|18|TRDV1|NA|TRDJ1
CALGEPEPGGWFPDKLIF
TGTGCTCTTGGGGAACCTGAGCCTGGGGGATGGTTCCCCGATAAACTCATCTTT
>TRDD3|22|TRDV1|NA|TRDJ1
CALGELTTRGPTTYWGTDKLIF
TGTGCTCTTGGGGAACTCACCACCCGCGGGCCTACGACGTACTGGGGCACCGATAAACTCATCTTT
>TRDD3|21|TRDV1|medium-sized|TRDJ1
CALGGSSCPYWGIQYTDKLIF
TGTGCTCTTGGGGGGTCTTCCTGCCCATACTGGGGGATACAGTACACCGATAAACTCATCTTT
>TRDD3|21|TRDV2|NA|TRDJ3
CACDTVLGEAPSSWDTRQMFF
TGTGCCTGTGACACCGTACTGGGGGAAGCTCCTAGCTCCTGGGACACCCGACAGATGTTTTTC
>TRDD3|19|TRDV2|once|TRDJ1
CACDKSRLLGDTGTDKLIF
TGTGCCTGTGACAAGTCTCGTCTACTGGGGGATACAGGGACTGATAAACTCATCTTT
>TRDD3|24|TRDV1|NA|TRDJ1
CALGEPEGGFPSSDWGLDTDKLIF
TGTGCTCTTGGGGAACCAGAAGGTGGATTCCCTAGTTCTGACTGGGGGCTCGACACCGATAAACTCATCTTT
>NA|21|TRAV14/DV4|NA|TRDJ1
CAMREGGLRDRWGPETDKLIF
TGTGCAATGAGAGAGGGTGGCCTACGGGATCGGTGGGGCCCCGAGACCGATAAACTCATCTTT
>TRDD3|19|TRDV2|NA|TRDJ3
CACDTWGITSSWDTRQMFF
TGTGCCTGTGACACCTGGGGGATAACAAGCTCCTGGGACACCCGACAGATGTTTTTC
>TRDD3|21|TRDV1|few|TRDJ1
CALGERPPHTWGIPHTDKLIF
TGTGCTCTTGGGGAACGTCCACCCCATACTTGGGGGATACCCCACACCGATAAACTCATCTTT
>TRDD3|21|TRDV2|few|TRDJ3
CACDSYWGIEGVPWDTRQMFF
TGTGCCTGTGACTCGTACTGGGGGATAGAAGGAGTCCCCTGGGACACCCGACAGATGTTTTTC
>NA|12|TRDV1|few|TRDJ1
CALGELPLRLIF
TGTGCTCTTGGGGAACTCCCCCTACGACTCATCTTT
>NA|20|TRDV1|NA|TRDJ1
CALGELGPVSRKVGTDKLIF
TGTGCTCTTGGGGAACTTGGGCCCGTTTCCCGTAAGGTCGGAACCGATAAACTCATCTTT
>NA|20|TRDV1|NA|TRDJ1
CALGEEAWGLPGCYTDKLIF
TGTGCTCTTGGGGAAGAGGCTTGGGGCCTACCCGGATGTTACACCGATAAACTCATCTTT
>NA|14|TRDV3|medium-sized|TRDJ1
CALRTVEGTDKLIF
TGTGCCTTACGTACTGTAGAGGGCACCGATAAACTCATCTTT
>TRDD3|26|TRDV1|NA|TRDJ1
CALGEMRFLPTFPGGYKYRGTDKLIF
TGTGCTCTTGGGGAAATGCGGTTCCTTCCTACGTTTCCTGGGGGATACAAGTATAGGGGGACCGATAAACTCATCTTT
>NA|18|TRDV1|medium-sized|TRDJ1
CALGELTYAGSNTDKLIF
TGTGCTCTTGGGGAACTAACCTACGCTGGGTCAAACACCGATAAACTCATCTTT